Listed here is a single TCR beta chain. The entry originates in a study of identical twins. This CDR3 contains 11 residues. Trimming cost V 9 bases and J 5 bases, with 8 bases left between them. CDR1 is KGHDR, CDR2 SFDVKD, per germline. TCRdb reanalysed the 5' RACE reads using MiXCR and keeps one entry per CDR3 protein. The table lists 540,000 or so distinct CDR3 sequences, around 24% of them singletons. The sample also formed part of further work on yellow fever vaccine responses in identical twins.

The sequencing sample was made of CD4+ T cells sorted from blood. This chain links TRBV24-1 with TRBJ2-3; no firm D call. This receptor was identified in a woman under 30 in good health. The CDR3 loop is CATRDQDTQYF. Here the CDR3 DNA reads TGTGCCACCCGAGACCAAGATACGCAGTATTTT.